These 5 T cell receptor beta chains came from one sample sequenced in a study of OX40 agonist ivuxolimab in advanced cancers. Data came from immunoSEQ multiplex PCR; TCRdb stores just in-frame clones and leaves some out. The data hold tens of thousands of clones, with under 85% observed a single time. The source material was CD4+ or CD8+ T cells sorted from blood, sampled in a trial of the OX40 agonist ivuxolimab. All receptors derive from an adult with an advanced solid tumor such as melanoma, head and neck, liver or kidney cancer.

In DNA, the CDR3 is TGTGCCAGCCATGTGGGGTTGGGCACTGAAGCTTTCTTT. Protein product: CASHVGLGTEAFF. The chain links TRBV18 to TRBJ1-1; D is undetermined. The CDR3 is 13 amino acids. CDR1 is KGHSH and CDR2 is LQKENI in the germline V gene. With 8 bases removed from V and 4 bases from J, the gap between germline ends came to 14 bases.

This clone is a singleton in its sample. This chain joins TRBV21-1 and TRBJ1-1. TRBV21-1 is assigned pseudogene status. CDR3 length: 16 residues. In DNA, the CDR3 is TGTGCCAGCAGCCCAAACGAAGGAGTAAGGAACACTGAAGCTTTCTTT. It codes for CASSPNEGVRNTEAFF.

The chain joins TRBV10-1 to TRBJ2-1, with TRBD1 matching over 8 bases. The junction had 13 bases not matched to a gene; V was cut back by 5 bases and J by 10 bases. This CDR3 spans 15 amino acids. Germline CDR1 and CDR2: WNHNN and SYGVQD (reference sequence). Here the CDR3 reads CASSYGTGSRGEQFF. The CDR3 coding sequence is TGCGCCAGCAGTTACGGGACAGGCAGCCGAGGCGAGCAGTTCTTC.

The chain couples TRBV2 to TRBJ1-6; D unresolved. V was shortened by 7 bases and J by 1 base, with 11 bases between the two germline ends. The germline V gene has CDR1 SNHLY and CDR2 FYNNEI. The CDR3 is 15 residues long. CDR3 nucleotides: TGTGCCAGCATTTACCGGGAGTCCTATAATTCACCCCTCCACTTT. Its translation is CASIYRESYNSPLHF. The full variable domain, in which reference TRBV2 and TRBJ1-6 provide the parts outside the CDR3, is EPEVTQTPSHQVTQMGQEVILRCVPISNHLYFYWYRQILGQKVEFLVSFYNNEISEKSEIFDDQFSVERPDGSNFTLKIRSTKLEDSAMYFCASIYRESYNSPLHFGNGTRLTVT.

The CDR3 sequence is CAWSRGQGTTEAFF. The CDR3 coding sequence is TGTGCCTGGAGTAGGGGACAGGGGACCACTGAAGCTTTCTTT. The chain joins TRBV30 to TRBJ1-1; 10 nucleotides agree with TRBD1. Germline loops: CDR1 GTSNPN, CDR2 SVGIG (reference sequence). The length of the CDR3 is 14 residues. V lost 2 bases and J lost 4; bases outside the gene matches: 4.